These 28 T cell receptor beta chains share one sample of origin, sequenced in a study of Ad26.COV2.S vaccination and SARS-CoV-2 variants. TCRdb keeps only in-frame clones here, not all; method: immunoSEQ multiplex PCR. Of about 400,000 clones detected, around 91% appear once; the ten largest clones hold about 2%. As to treatment: some 20 received Ad26.COV2.S at low or high dose, single or two shots; 5 received placebo; per-sample allocation not given. The samples were gathered on day 63 after the first injection of vaccine or placebo. The sample was peripheral blood, taken in a trial of Ad26.COV2.S vaccine versus placebo. Receptors originate from a person between 18 and 65 years old who received the Ad26.COV2.S COVID-19 vaccine or a placebo.

The rearrangement uses TRBV9 and TRBJ1-1; D is ambiguous. The CDR3 loop spans 15 amino acids. Trimming shortened V by 0 bases and J by 1 base, and 10 bases separated the two germline ends. Germline CDR1 is SGDLS and CDR2 is YYNGEE. The CDR3, as DNA: TGTGCCAGCAGCGTAGATGTCAGAACGAACACTGAAGCTTTCTTT. Residues: CASSVDVRTNTEAFF.

The chain has TRBV10-3 and TRBJ1-4; D uncertain. CDR1 is ENHRY, CDR2 SYGVKD, per germline. Trimming shortened V by 8 bases and J by 5 bases, and 12 bases separated the two germline ends. CDR3 length: 13 amino acids. The CDR3 sequence is CAIGGGKNEKLFF. In DNA, the CDR3 is TGTGCCATCGGAGGCGGAAAAAATGAAAAACTGTTTTTT.

The chain uses TRBV6-1 and TRBJ2-6; D is perhaps TRBD1 (6 bases). The germline gives CDR1 MNHNS, CDR2 SASEGT. With 4 bases removed from V and 4 bases from J, the gap between germline ends came to 17 bases. The CDR3 runs to 17 residues. DNA of the CDR3: TGTGCCAGCAGTGGCAGGGGCAAAGTGACCGGGGCCAACGTCCTGACTTTC. Translation: CASSGRGKVTGANVLTF.

The chain is built from TRBV5-4 and TRBJ2-1, with D unresolved. Germline-derived CDR1 and CDR2 are SGHNT and YYREEE (reference sequence). The CDR3 runs 13 residues. Deletions cut 6 bases from V and 8 bases from J, with 15 bases between. In DNA, the CDR3 is TGTGCCAGCACCATTCCAGGAATCGATGAGCAGTTCTTC. Protein: CASTIPGIDEQFF.

The chain uses TRBV7-9 and TRBJ1-1; D unresolved. This CDR3 is 14 amino acids long. Germline V CDR1 and CDR2: SEHNR, FQNEAQ (reference sequence). Deletions cut 1 base from V and 3 bases from J, with 9 bases between. The CDR3, as DNA: TGTGCCAGCAGCTTAGAATCGGACCACACTGAAGCTTTCTTT. Protein sequence: CASSLESDHTEAFF. Complete variable domain (other parts from reference TRBV7-9 and TRBJ1-1): DTGVSQNPRHKITKRGQNVTFRCDPISEHNRLYWYRQTLGQGPEFLTYFQNEAQLEKSRLLSDRFSAERPKGSFSTLEIQRTEQGDSAMYLCASSLESDHTEAFFGQGTRLTVV.

This rearrangement joins TRBV21-1 to TRBJ1-1; TRBD1 is taken as the D call from the table, unchecked against the DNA. TRBV21-1 is recorded as a pseudogene. The CDR3 runs 20 residues. The CDR3: CASSKDPKTRVLSMNTEAFF. CDR3 in DNA: TGTGCCAGCAGCAAAGACCCTAAGACACGCGTCCTAAGCATGAACACTGAAGCTTTCTTT.

The sample holds one count of this clone. The V and J genes are TRBV25-1 and TRBJ2-7; D is undetermined. The CDR3 is made up of 10 amino acids. Trimming removed 4 bases from V and 6 bases from J, with 4 bases in between. From germline, CDR1 is MGHDK and CDR2 SYGVNS. Here the CDR3 DNA reads TGTGCCAGCAGTGGGGCCGAGCAGTACTTC. It encodes CASSGAEQYF.

This chain links TRBV5-1 with TRBJ2-1; D not certain. V lost 4 bases, J lost 8 bases, and 13 bases lay in between. The CDR3 loop spans 13 amino acids. Per the germline V gene, CDR1 is SGHRS and CDR2 is YFSETQ. In DNA form, the CDR3 reads TGCGCCAGCAGCCGAGGTACTGGGGATGAGCAGTTCTTC. Amino acids: CASSRGTGDEQFF.

The chain recombines TRBV11-1 with TRBJ1-1; no clear D. CDR3 size: 13 residues. With 4 bases removed from V and 7 bases from J, the gap between germline ends came to 13 bases. CDR1 is SGHAT and CDR2 is FQDESV in the germline V gene (reference sequence). The CDR3 coding sequence is TGTGCCAGCAGCTCTGGGCCCTTCATTGAAGCTTTCTTT. This encodes CASSSGPFIEAFF.

This clone was seen at least ten times. V and J are TRBV12-3 or TRBV12-4 and TRBJ1-1, with D possibly being TRBD1 (5 bases). Trimming took 5 bases from V and 6 from J, leaving 10 bases between them. This CDR3 is 12 amino acids long. This CDR3 reads CASSGGIAEAFF. CDR3 sequence (DNA): TGTGCCAGCAGTGGGGGGATCGCTGAAGCTTTCTTT.

The chain recombines TRBV30 with TRBJ1-5; TRBD1 matches 9 bases. This CDR3 has 13 amino acids. Germline CDR1 and CDR2: GTSNPN and SVGIG (reference sequence). Trimming at V came to 3 bases and at J to 6 bases, leaving 3 bases not matched to a gene. For the CDR3, the DNA is TGTGCCTGGAGCCACAGGGGGCGTCAGCCCCAGCATTTT. Translated: CAWSHRGRQPQHF.

This chain links TRBV4-1 with TRBJ2-5; D possibly corresponds to TRBD1 (6 bases). From germline, CDR1 is MGHRA and CDR2 YSYEKL. CDR3 length: 15 amino acids. V was pared by 3 bases and J by 2 bases, with 13 bases between. CDR3 bases: TGCGCCAGCAGCCATAACGACAGGTTACAAGAGACCCAGTACTTC. Its protein product is CASSHNDRLQETQYF.

The chain is built from TRBV3-1 (or the pseudogene TRBV3-2) and TRBJ2-7; the D is unclear. The germline V gene has CDR1 LGHDT and CDR2 YNNKEL (reference sequence). Trimming removed 4 bases from V and 2 bases from J, with 12 bases in between. The CDR3 extends over 14 amino acids. The CDR3 spells CASSPSTGPYEQYF. The DNA of the CDR3 is TGTGCCAGCAGCCCCTCTACCGGGCCCTACGAGCAGTACTTC.

The rearrangement joins TRBV7-9 to TRBJ2-1; D gene unclear. The CDR3 spans 12 residues. Trimming took 4 bases from V and 10 from J, leaving 11 bases between them. Germline V CDR1 and CDR2: SEHNR, FQNEAQ (reference sequence). The CDR3 sequence: CASSSDTREQFF. DNA of the CDR3: TGTGCCAGCAGCTCAGACACGCGGGAGCAGTTCTTC.

The chain employs TRBV5-3 and TRBJ1-5, with unresolved D. TRBV5-3 is an ORF, with its function uncertain. This CDR3 has 12 residues. Deletions cut 1 base from V and 9 bases from J, with 8 bases between. CDR3 residues: CARSLKVRPQHF. The CDR3 DNA is TGTGCCAGAAGCTTGAAGGTCAGGCCCCAGCATTTT.

The gene calls are TRBV15 and TRBJ2-1; 8 bases map to TRBD2. V was pared by 0 bases and J by 8 bases, with 12 bases of the junction left unmatched. Germline V gene lookup returns CDR1 LNHNV and CDR2 YYDKDF (reference sequence). The CDR3 is 17 residues long. The CDR3 DNA follows: TGTGCCACCAGCAGAGATTGGGGAAGCGGGAGCTGGGATGAGCAGTTCTTC. This gives the protein CATSRDWGSGSWDEQFF.

V gene TRBV5-4 combines with J gene TRBJ2-5; 9 bases are a match to TRBD2. The junction had 17 bases not matched to a gene; V was cut back by 3 bases and J by 5 bases. Germline CDR1 SGHNT, CDR2 YYREEE (reference sequence). This CDR3 is 18 amino acids long. The CDR3 sequence is CASSWWQRGRGVWETQYF. In nucleotides, the CDR3 is TGTGCCAGCAGCTGGTGGCAACGCGGGAGGGGGGTTTGGGAGACCCAGTACTTC.

This chain uses TRBV3-1 (or the pseudogene TRBV3-2) with TRBJ1-1, with 7 bases matching TRBD1. Unmatched junction bases numbered 6, after V lost 5 bases and J lost 0 bases. Germline CDR1 LGHDT, CDR2 YNNKEL (reference sequence). This CDR3 is 15 amino acids long. CDR3 protein: CASSTWTGMNTEAFF. The DNA of the CDR3 is TGTGCCAGCAGCACCTGGACAGGCATGAACACTGAAGCTTTCTTT.

There are a few counts of this clone. V gene TRBV25-1 combines with J gene TRBJ2-2; perhaps TRBD1 as D (5 bases). Germline CDR1 is MGHDK and CDR2 is SYGVNS. The CDR3 consists of 14 residues. V gave up 4 bases and J gave up 2 bases, with 8 bases separating them. CDR3 protein: CASSGQGNTGELFF. Written as DNA, the CDR3 is TGTGCCAGCAGTGGGCAGGGTAACACCGGGGAGCTGTTTTTT.

The chain is built from TRBV9 and TRBJ2-7, with TRBD1 identical over 7 bases. From germline, CDR1 is SGDLS and CDR2 YYNGEE. The CDR3 contains 16 residues. Trimming at V came to 0 bases and at J to 2 bases, leaving 8 bases not matched to a gene. The CDR3 nucleotides read TGTGCCAGCAGCGTAGATCCGTCAGGGGGACCCTACGAGCAGTACTTC. Its translation: CASSVDPSGGPYEQYF. Combining the CDR3 with reference TRBV9 and TRBJ2-7 gives the whole variable domain DSGVTQTPKHLITATGQRVTLRCSPRSGDLSVYWYQQSLDQGLQFLIQYYNGEERAKGNILERFSAQQFPDLHSELNLSSLELGDSALYFCASSVDPSGGPYEQYFGPGTRLTVT.

The chain links TRBV11-2 to TRBJ1-4; TRBD1 matches 7 bases. CDR1 SGHAT and CDR2 FQNNGV come from the germline V gene. The CDR3 contains 15 residues. J lost 1 base, V lost 5 bases, and 4 bases had no gene match. The CDR3 region is CASSRRGQTNEKLFF. Written as DNA, the CDR3 is TGTGCCAGCAGCCGAAGGGGGCAAACTAATGAAAAACTGTTTTTT. Supplemented by reference TRBV11-2 and TRBJ1-4, the full variable domain reads EAGVAQSPRYKIIEKRQSVAFWCNPISGHATLYWYQQILGQGPKLLIQFQNNGVVDDSQLPKDRFSAERLKGVDSTLKIQPAKLEDSAVYLCASSRRGQTNEKLFFGSGTQLSVL.

This clone has a handful of counts. J is TRBJ2-7 and V is TRBV10-2; D might be TRBD2 (6 bases). The ends were cut back, 8 bases at V and 4 bases at J, with 9 bases in the middle. The germline V gene encodes CDR1 WSHSY and CDR2 SAAADI. The CDR3 loop spans 11 amino acids. CDR3 amino acids: CASRSGYEQYF. As DNA, the CDR3 is TGCGCCAGCCGGAGCGGGTACGAGCAGTACTTC.

The chain carries TRBV15 and TRBJ1-4; 11 bases line up with TRBD1. V lost 3 bases to trimming and J lost 8 bases; unmatched junction nucleotides: 8. CDR1 and CDR2 from the germline V gene are LNHNV and YYDKDF (reference sequence). The CDR3 loop spans 16 amino acids. The DNA for the CDR3 is TGTGCCACCAGCAGTAGGCCGGGACAGGGGGTGGAAAAACTGTTTTTT. Amino acids: CATSSRPGQGVEKLFF.

V gene TRBV6-5 combines with J gene TRBJ2-7; D is unclear. Germline V gives CDR1 MNHEY, CDR2 SVGAGI. The length of the CDR3 is 12 residues. Trimming left V 6 bases short and J 3 bases short, with 9 bases between. The DNA for the CDR3 is TGTGCCAGCAGCTCCGGGTTCTACGAGCAGTACTTC. Its protein product is CASSSGFYEQYF.

The rearrangement links TRBV28 to TRBJ1-2; 8 nucleotides match TRBD1. CDR1 and CDR2 (germline): MDHEN, SYDVKM. The V segment lost 3 bases and the J segment 4 bases; nucleotides outside the gene matches: 4. The length of the CDR3 is 14 residues. The CDR3 protein is CASSFQGAPYGYTF. CDR3 nucleotide sequence: TGTGCCAGCAGTTTCCAGGGGGCTCCCTATGGCTACACCTTC.

The V and J genes are TRBV7-2 and TRBJ1-2, with 7 bases fitting TRBD1. The CDR3 loop spans 16 amino acids. V was clipped by 3 bases and J by 4 bases; unmatched bases: 11. Germline CDR1 is SGHTA and CDR2 is FQGNSA. The CDR3 sequence: CASSLENRGSLYGYTF. The DNA for the CDR3 is TGTGCCAGCAGCTTGGAGAACAGGGGATCACTCTATGGCTACACCTTC.

This clone was seen a single time. The chain joins TRBV20-1 to TRBJ2-3; 12 nucleotides align to TRBD2. V was clipped by 3 bases and J by 4 bases; unmatched bases: 5. The V gene's germline CDR1 is DFQATT and CDR2 SNEGSKA (reference sequence). CDR3 length: 15 amino acids. CDR3 amino acids: CSASPLAGGPDTQYF. For the CDR3, the DNA is TGCAGTGCTAGTCCACTAGCGGGAGGACCAGATACGCAGTATTTT.

The chain links TRBV21-1 to TRBJ2-5; TRBD2, as called in the table, went unchecked against the DNA. TRBV21-1 is flagged as a pseudogene. This CDR3 spans 16 amino acids. The CDR3 coding sequence is TGTGCCAGCAGCAGGAATTTACTAGCGGAGGAAGAGACCCAGTACTTC. It translates to CASSRNLLAEEETQYF.